Sequencing of this TCR beta chain was carried out in a study of human CD8 memory T cell subsets. Investigators built TCR beta libraries using UMI-labeled 5' RACE. From the 5' RACE reads, TCRdb lists one entry per CDR3 protein and no DNA. The sample holds about 12,000 distinct CDR3 sequences. RNA originated from duplicate vials containing under 160,000 sorted CD8+ T cells per subset. Specimen: CD8+ T cells from PBMCs. The TCR was taken from a human donor in good health.

Here the CDR3 reads CASSSDGITQYF. The chain carries TRBV7-6 and TRBJ2-3. Germline-derived CDR1 and CDR2 are SGHVS and FNYEAQ. The CDR3 is made up of 12 amino acids.